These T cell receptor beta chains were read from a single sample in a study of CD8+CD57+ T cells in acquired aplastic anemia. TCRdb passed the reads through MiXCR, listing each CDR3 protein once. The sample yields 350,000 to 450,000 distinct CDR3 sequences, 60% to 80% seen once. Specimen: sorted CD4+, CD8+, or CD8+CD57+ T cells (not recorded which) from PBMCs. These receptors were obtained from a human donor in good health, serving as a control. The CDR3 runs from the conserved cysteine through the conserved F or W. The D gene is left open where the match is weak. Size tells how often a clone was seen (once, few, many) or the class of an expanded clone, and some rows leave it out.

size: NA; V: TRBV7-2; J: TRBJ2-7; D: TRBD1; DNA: TGTGCCAGCAGCACCGCGACAGGGCGGTACGAGCAGTACTTC; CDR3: CASSTATGRYEQYF
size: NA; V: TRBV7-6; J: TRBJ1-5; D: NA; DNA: TGTGCCAGCAGCAGCAGGAAAGATAGCAACCAGCCCTTGCATTTT; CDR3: CASSSRKDSNQPLHF
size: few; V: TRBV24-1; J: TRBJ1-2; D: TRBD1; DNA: TGTGCCACCAGTGTACAGGGGAATGATGGCTACACCTTC; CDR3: CATSVQGNDGYTF
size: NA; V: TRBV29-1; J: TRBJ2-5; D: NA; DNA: TGCAGCGGTAGGAGGGAGGAGACCCAGTACTTC; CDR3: CSGRREETQYF
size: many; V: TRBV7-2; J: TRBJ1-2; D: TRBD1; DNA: TGTGCCAGCAGCTTATCGGTCCTTGGGGGTCGGGACAGGGGCCTGTCGGGTGGCTACACCTTC; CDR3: CASSLSVLGGRDRGLSGGYTF
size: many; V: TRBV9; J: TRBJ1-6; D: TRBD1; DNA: TGTGCCAGCAGCGCTACAGGGGGCTCGGAAAATTCACCCCTCCACTTT; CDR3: CASSATGGSENSPLHF
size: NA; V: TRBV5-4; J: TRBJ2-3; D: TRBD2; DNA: TGTGCCAGCAGCTTAGGCGGGGGGTTGGCAGATACGCAGTATTTT; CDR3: CASSLGGGLADTQYF
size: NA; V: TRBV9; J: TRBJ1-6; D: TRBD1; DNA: TGTGCCAGCAGCTTTTCGTCGACAGGGGAGGTGTCACCCCTCCACTTT; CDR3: CASSFSSTGEVSPLHF
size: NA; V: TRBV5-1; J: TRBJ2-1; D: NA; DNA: TGCGCCAGCAGCTTGGGAGGGACGCCTGTGCAGTTCTTC; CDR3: CASSLGGTPVQFF
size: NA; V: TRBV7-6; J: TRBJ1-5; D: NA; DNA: TGTGCCAGCAGCCCGTGGCATTTT; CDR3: CASSPWHF
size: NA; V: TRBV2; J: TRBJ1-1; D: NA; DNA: TGTGCCAGCAGCTCTGGACCGAGTTCTTTGAACGCTGAAGCTTTCTTT; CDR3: CASSSGPSSLNAEAFF
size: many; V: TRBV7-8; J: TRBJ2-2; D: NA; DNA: TGTGCCAGCAGCTTAGCGCAGGCAAGGAACACCGGGGAGCTGTTTTTT; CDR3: CASSLAQARNTGELFF
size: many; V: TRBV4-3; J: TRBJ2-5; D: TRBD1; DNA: TGCGCCAGCAGCCAGGACAGGGCAGACCAAGAGACCCAGTACTTC; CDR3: CASSQDRADQETQYF
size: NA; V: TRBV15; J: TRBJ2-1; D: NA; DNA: TGTGCCACCAGCGGAGAGGGCGGGGCGTACAATGAGCAGTTCTTC; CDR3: CATSGEGGAYNEQFF
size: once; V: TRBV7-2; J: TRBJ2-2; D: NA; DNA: NA; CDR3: CASTPRAEQYFGPFF
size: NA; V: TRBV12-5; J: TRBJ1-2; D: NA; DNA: TGTGCTAGTGGTTTAGCCTCAGGGGCGAGCGGCTACACCTTC; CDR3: CASGLASGASGYTF
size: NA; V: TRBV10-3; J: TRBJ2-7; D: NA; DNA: TGTGCCAGCAGTGGCCCAAGTAGAGACGAGCAGTGCTTC; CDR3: CASSGPSRDEQCF
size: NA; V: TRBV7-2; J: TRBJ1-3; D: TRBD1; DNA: TGTGCCAGCAGCTTGACAGGGGACTCCTACGAGCAGTACTATTTT; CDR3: CASSLTGDSYEQYYF
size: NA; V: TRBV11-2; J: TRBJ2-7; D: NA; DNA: TGTGCCAGCAGCGCCCGCACAGGGAAGCAGTACTTC; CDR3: CASSARTGKQYF
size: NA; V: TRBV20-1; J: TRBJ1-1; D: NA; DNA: TGCAGTGCCTCAGGGACAAGCGGTAACACTGAAGCTTTCTTT; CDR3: CSASGTSGNTEAFF
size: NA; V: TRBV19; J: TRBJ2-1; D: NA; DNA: TGTGCCAGTAGCAGGAGCTGGGGCCCCGTATCTAACACACAGTCCTTC; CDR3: CASSRSWGPVSNTQSF
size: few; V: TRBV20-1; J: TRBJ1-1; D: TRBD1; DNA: TGCAGTGCCAGAGTGGGGGACAGGGGGGCTTTCTTT; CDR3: CSARVGDRGAFF
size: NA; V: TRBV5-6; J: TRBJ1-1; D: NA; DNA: TGTGCCAGCAGCGTAAATGGGGACACTGAAGCTTTCTTT; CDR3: CASSVNGDTEAFF
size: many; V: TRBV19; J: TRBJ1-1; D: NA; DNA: TGTGCCAGTAGTATGGGCCTCAGGGACAACACTGAAGCTTTCTTT; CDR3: CASSMGLRDNTEAFF
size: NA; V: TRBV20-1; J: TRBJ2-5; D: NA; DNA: TGCAGTGCTAGCTCGGGGGAGACCCAGTACTTC; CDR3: CSASSGETQYF
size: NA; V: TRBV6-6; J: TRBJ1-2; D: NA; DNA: TGTGCCAGCAGGGAAGGTGGTGGAAACACCTTC; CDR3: CASREGGGNTF
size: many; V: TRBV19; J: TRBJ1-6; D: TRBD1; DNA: TGTGCCAGTAGCCGACAGGGGGCTAACTATAATTCACCCCTCCACTTT; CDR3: CASSRQGANYNSPLHF
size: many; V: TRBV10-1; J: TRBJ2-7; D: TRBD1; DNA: TGCGCCAGTCCGGGACAGGGAGTCACCGAGCAGTACTTC; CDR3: CASPGQGVTEQYF
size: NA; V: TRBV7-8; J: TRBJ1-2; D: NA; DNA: TGTGCCACCAGCGGAGACAGACAGGTCTATGGCAACACCTTC; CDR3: CATSGDRQVYGNTF
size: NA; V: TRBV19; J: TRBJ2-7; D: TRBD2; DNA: TGTGCCAGTAGGGAGGCGGGGGGAACCTACGAGCAGTACTTC; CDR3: CASREAGGTYEQYF
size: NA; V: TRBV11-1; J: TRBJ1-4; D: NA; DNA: TGCGCCAGCAGCTACCGCGGTAGCGGGAGTGAAATACTGTTTTTT; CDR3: CASSYRGSGSEILFF
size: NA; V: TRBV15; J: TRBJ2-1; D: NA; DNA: TGTGCCACCAGCAGAGATCCCTCCAACGAGCAGTTCTTC; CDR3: CATSRDPSNEQFF
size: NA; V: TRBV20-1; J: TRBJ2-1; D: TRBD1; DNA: TGCAGTGCTAGAATGCTCACGGGACAGAAGCAGTTCTTC; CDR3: CSARMLTGQKQFF
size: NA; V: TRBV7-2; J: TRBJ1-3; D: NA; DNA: TGTGCCAGCAGCCCCCTGGACTTGGGGAATGCGCAGTTTTTT; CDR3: CASSPLDLGNAQFF
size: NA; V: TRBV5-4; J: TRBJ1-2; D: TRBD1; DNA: TGTGCCAGCAGCCAGCCTGTTGACAGGGTCGATGGCTACACCTTC; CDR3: CASSQPVDRVDGYTF
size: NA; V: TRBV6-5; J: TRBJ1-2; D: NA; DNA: TGTGCCATCATCGGTACCAGGGAAAATGGCTACACCTTC; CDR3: CAIIGTRENGYTF
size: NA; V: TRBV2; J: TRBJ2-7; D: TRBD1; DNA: TGCGCCAGCAGATTCTCCCCGACAGGGGGAGGTTTCGAGCAGTACTTC; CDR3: CASRFSPTGGGFEQYF
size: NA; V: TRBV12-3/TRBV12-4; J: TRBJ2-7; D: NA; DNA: TGTGCCAGCAGCCCGGTTCCGGAAAGCTCCTACGAGCAGTACTTC; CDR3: CASSPVPESSYEQYF
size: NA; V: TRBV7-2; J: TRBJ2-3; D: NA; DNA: TGTGCCAGCAGCTTCAGGTTCACAGCTTCGCAGTATTTT; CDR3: CASSFRFTASQYF
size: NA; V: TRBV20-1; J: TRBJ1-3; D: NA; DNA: TGCAGTAACCAGGCAATGAACACAAAAGCCATATATTTT; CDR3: CSNQAMNTKAIYF
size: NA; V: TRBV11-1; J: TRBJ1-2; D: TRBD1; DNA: TGTGCCACCAGCAGTGGTAGGGCAGGGGGCAATGGCTACACCTTC; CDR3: CATSSGRAGGNGYTF
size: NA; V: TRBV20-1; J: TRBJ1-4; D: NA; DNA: TGCAGTGCCGAGGTGTCAACTAATGAAAAACTGCTTTTT; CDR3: CSAEVSTNEKLLF
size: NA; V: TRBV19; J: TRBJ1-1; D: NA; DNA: TGCGCTAGTGGGGGCTGGAACACTGAAGCTTTCTTT; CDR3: CASGGWNTEAFF
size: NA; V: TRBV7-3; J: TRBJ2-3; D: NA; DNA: TGTGCCAGCAGCTTGACCGGGTATGGAGCTCGACTCTGCTTT; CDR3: CASSLTGYGARLCF
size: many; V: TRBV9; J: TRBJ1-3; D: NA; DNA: TGTGCCAGCAGCGTAACCCCGGGGGGAGACGGAAACACCATATATTTT; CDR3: CASSVTPGGDGNTIYF
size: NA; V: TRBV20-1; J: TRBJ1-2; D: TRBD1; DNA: TGCAGTGTTAGAGGGGGCGGCTACACCTTC; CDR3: CSVRGGGYTF
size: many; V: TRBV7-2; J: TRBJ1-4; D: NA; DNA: TGTGCCAGCAGCTTAAGACACCTTAATGAAAAACTGTTTTTT; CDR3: CASSLRHLNEKLFF
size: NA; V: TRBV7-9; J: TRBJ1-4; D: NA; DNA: TGTGCCAGCAGCTTAGGAGTAGGCACGTCTGGGGAAAAACTGTTTTTT; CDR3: CASSLGVGTSGEKLFF
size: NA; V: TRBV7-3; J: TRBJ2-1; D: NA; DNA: TGTGCCAGCAGCCCGGATTCAACCACAGATACGCAGTATAATGAGCAGTTCTTC; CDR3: CASSPDSTTDTQYNEQFF
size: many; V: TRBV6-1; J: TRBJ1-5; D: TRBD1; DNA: TGTGCCAGCAGTGACACAGGGGAAGGTCAGCCCCAGCATTTT; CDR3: CASSDTGEGQPQHF
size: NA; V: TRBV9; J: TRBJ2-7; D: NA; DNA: TGTGCCAGCAGCTTTCTGACTAACGCTCACGAGCAGTACTTC; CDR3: CASSFLTNAHEQYF
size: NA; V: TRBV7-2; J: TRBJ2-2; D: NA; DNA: TGTGCCAGCAGCTCTGAGGGGGGGGACAATGGCTACACCTTTTTT; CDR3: CASSSEGGDNGYTFF
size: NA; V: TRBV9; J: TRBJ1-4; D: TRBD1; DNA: TGTGCCAGCAGCGCAGAGCCACAGGGGCTTGATGCGCTGTTTTTT; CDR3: CASSAEPQGLDALFF
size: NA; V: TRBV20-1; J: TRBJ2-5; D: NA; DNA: TGCAGTGCTAGCCATCTGGGGGTTTTGGAGACCCAGTACTTC; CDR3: CSASHLGVLETQYF
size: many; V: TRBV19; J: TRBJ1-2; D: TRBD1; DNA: TGTGCCAGTAGGGGACAGGGGGCATTCCGCCTTATACGGAACTATGGCTACACCTTC; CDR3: CASRGQGAFRLIRNYGYTF
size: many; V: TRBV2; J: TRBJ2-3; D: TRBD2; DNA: TGTGCCAGCTCGTATAGCGGGGGAGATGATACGCAGTATTTT; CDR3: CASSYSGGDDTQYF
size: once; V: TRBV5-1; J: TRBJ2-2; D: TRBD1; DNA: TGCGCCAGCACCCAGACAGGGGTCGGAGGCACCGGGGAGCTGTTTTTT; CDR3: CASTQTGVGGTGELFF
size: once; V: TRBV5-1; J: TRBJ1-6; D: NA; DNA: TGCGCCAGCAGCCAACGTCCGGGTCAACTACCCCTCCACTTT; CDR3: CASSQRPGQLPLHF